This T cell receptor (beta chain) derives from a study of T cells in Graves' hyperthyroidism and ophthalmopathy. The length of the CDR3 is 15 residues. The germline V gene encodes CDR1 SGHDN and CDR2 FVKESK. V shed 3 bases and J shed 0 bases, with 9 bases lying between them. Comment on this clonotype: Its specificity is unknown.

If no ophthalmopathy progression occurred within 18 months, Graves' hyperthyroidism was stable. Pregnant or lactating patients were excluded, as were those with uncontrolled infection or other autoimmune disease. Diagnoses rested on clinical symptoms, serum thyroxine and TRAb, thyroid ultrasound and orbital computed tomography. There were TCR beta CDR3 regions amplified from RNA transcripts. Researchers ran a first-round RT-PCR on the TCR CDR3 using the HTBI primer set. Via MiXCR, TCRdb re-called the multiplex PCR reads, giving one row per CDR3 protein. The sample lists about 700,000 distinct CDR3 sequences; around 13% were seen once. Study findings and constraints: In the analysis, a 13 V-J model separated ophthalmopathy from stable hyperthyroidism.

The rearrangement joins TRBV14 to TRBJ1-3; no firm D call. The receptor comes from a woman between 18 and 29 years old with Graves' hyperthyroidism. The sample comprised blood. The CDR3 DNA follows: TGTGCCAGCAGCCACAGGACGAACTCTGGAAACACCATATATTTT. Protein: CASSHRTNSGNTIYF.